This T cell receptor beta chain is from a study of CD8 T cells in Susac syndrome. Germline values: CDR1 GTSNPN, CDR2 SVGIG (reference sequence). The CDR3 contains 13 residues. The trim removed 5 bases at V and 2 bases at J, leaving 6 bases unmatched. Random-hexamer reverse transcription was applied to roughly 0.5 to 1 ug RNA. TCRdb itself ran the immunoSEQ multiplex PCR reads through MiXCR, one entry per CDR3 protein. The sample records roughly 110,000 distinct CDR3 sequences, around 93% being singletons. CD8+ and CD4+ blood T cells underwent TCR beta sequencing. This clonotype was counted between two and nine times.

The sequence came from a human donor in good health. The sample consisted of CD8+ T cells from PBMCs. This rearrangement joins TRBV30 to TRBJ2-7, with 7 bases fitting TRBD1. This CDR3 is CAWAPGQPYEQYF. CDR3 DNA sequence: TGTGCCTGGGCCCCGGGACAGCCCTACGAGCAGTACTTC. The full variable domain, in which reference TRBV30 and TRBJ2-7 provide the parts outside the CDR3, is SQTIHQWPATLVQPVGSPLSLECTVEGTSNPNLYWYRQAAGRGLQLLFYSVGIGQISSEVPQNLSASRPQDRQFILSSKKLLLSDSGFYLCAWAPGQPYEQYFGPGTRLTVT.